The present TCR beta chain was sequenced within a study of blood T cell repertoires in COVID-19. Study at large: Acute and convalescent COVID-19 samples came from the United States, Italy and Spain. Nucleic acid was either cDNA or gDNA, and it came from T cells, B-cell-depleted T cells, or PBMCs.

Per the authors' pipeline: Reference gene primers were amplified, and this amplification served to estimate nucleated cell counts. Profiling relied on immunoSEQ multiplex PCR, and the TCRdb table lists in-frame clones only, not all of them. V, J and clone size derive from that table, while D and trimming were established from the DNA sequence. The sample lists some 220,000 clones; roughly 84% were seen once. The sequencing input was peripheral blood. This sequence originates from a woman aged 55-75 years who had recovered from COVID-19.

DNA for the CDR3: TGTGCCAGCATACAGGATTATAGCAATCAGCCCCAGCATTTT. Translated, it gives CASIQDYSNQPQHF. J is TRBJ1-5 and V is TRBV2; D possibly corresponds to TRBD1 (5 bases). Germline CDR1 and CDR2: SNHLY and FYNNEI. The CDR3 length is 14 residues. Trimming left V 7 bases short and J 0 bases short, with 10 bases between.